Described below is a single TCR beta chain sequence and its context. The antigen remains undetermined. Naive CD8 cells were CD45RO-negative, positively selected for CCR7, excluding terminally differentiated effector memory CD45RA+ cells. This sample is part of a study of shared clonotypes between healthy human individuals. Overall study results and limits: Of the naive CD4 clonotypes, roughly 5% were shared across a handful of donors.

The run depth of the assay was deep. Splitting of each subset's genomic DNA was done evenly across several immunoSEQ plates. Per the original data handling: Junction-only immunoSEQ sequences carried no quality scores, so filtering differed. Libraries were prepared by immunoSEQ multiplex PCR; TCRdb keeps only in-frame clonotypes and omits some of them. D and trimming come from the DNA, and the V and J calls and clone size come from that table. The sample yields about 680,000 clones, 92% seen once. V was clipped by 5 bases and J by 6 bases; unmatched bases: 6. Per the germline V gene, CDR1 is SGHTA and CDR2 is FQGTGA. The CDR3 is 13 residues long.

Sequencing used naive CD8+ T cells sorted from blood. The chain is built from TRBV7-3 and TRBJ2-7, with TRBD1 matching 8 bases. This TCR was sampled from a man aged 25 to 40 in good health. CDR3 nucleotides: TGTGCCAGCAGCATGACAGGGGATGGCGAGCAGTACTTC. Translated, it gives CASSMTGDGEQYF.